The T cell receptor (beta chain) under discussion was sequenced for a study of T cell changes during pregnancy in multiple sclerosis. The method was immunoSEQ multiplex PCR; TCRdb's version includes in-frame clones alone and lacks a portion of them. The sample lists roughly 100,000 clones, roughly 92% occurring once. The V gene end was trimmed by 5 bases and the J gene end by 2 bases; junction bases not matched to a gene: 5. Germline lookup yields CDR1 SGDLS and CDR2 YYNGEE. This CDR3 has 14 residues. This rearrangement joins TRBV9 to TRBJ2-7; 9 bases are shared with TRBD2. The clonotype comes from a female donor with multiple sclerosis, enrolled in a pregnancy study. Here the sequenced sample was peripheral blood, taken after pregnancy. The CDR3 reads CASSPRTSAYEQYF. CDR3 coding DNA: TGTGCCAGCAGTCCCCGGACTAGCGCCTACGAGCAGTACTTC.